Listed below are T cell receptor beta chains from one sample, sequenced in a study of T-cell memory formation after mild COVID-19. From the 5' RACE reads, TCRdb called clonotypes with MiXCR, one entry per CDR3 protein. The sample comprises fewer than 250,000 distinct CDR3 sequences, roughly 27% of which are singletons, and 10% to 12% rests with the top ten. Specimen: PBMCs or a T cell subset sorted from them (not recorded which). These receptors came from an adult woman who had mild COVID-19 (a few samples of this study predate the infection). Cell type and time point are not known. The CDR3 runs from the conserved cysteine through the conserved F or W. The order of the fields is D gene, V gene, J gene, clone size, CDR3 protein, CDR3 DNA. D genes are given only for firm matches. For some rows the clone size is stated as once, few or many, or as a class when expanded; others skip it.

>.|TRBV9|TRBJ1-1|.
CASSVVEPGNTEAFF
TGTGCCAGCAGCGTAGTGGAACCAGGGAACACTGAAGCTTTCTTT
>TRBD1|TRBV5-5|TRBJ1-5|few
CASSSGTGGSGNQPQHF
TGTGCCAGCAGCTCCGGGACAGGGGGTTCGGGCAATCAGCCCCAGCATTTT
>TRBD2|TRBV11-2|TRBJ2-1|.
CASSPGLVGGDEQFF
TGTGCCAGCAGCCCGGGACTAGTGGGGGGAGATGAGCAGTTCTTC
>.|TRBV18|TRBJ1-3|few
CASSVTGVSGNTIYF
TGTGCCAGCTCAGTTACAGGCGTCTCTGGAAACACCATATATTTT
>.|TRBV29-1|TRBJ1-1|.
CSVARNTEAFF
TGCAGCGTTGCCAGGAACACTGAAGCTTTCTTT
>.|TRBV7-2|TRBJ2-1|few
CASSFHSSVQFF
TGTGCCAGCAGCTTTCATTCCAGCGTACAGTTCTTC
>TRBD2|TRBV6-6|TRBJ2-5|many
CASSYWGLAGGSSFQETQYF
TGTGCCAGCAGTTACTGGGGACTAGCGGGGGGCTCCTCCTTCCAAGAGACCCAGTACTTC
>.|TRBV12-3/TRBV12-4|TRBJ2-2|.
CASSFVWIQGIGELFF
TGTGCCAGCAGTTTCGTGTGGATCCAGGGGATCGGGGAGCTGTTTTTT
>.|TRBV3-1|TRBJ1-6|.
CASSQVQGSSPLHF
TGTGCCAGCAGCCAAGTGCAGGGCAGTTCACCCCTCCACTTT
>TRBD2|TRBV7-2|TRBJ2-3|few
CASSSRTSGFTDTQYF
TGTGCCAGCAGCTCGCGGACTAGCGGTTTCACAGATACGCAGTATTTT
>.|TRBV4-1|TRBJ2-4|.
CASSQVGLAKNIQYF
TGCGCCAGCAGCCAAGTCGGGCTAGCCAAAAACATTCAGTACTTC
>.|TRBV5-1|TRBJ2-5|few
CASSSVGGQETQYF
TGCGCCAGCTCCAGCGTGGGGGGCCAAGAGACCCAGTACTTC
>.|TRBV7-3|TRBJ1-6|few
CASSLLPGRDSPLHF
TGTGCCAGCAGCTTATTACCGGGCCGGGATTCACCCCTCCACTTT
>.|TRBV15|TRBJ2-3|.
CATSKSTDTQYF
TGTGCCACCAGCAAGTCCACAGATACGCAGTATTTT
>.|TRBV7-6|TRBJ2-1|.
CASTLAGEDNEQFF
TGTGCCAGCACGTTGGCAGGGGAGGACAATGAGCAGTTCTTC
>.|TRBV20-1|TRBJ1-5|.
CSASIGSNSNQPQHF
TGCAGTGCTAGTATTGGTAGCAATAGCAATCAGCCCCAGCATTTT
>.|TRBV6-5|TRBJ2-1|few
CASSRGGSGHNEQFF
TGTGCCAGCAGTCGAGGGGGTAGCGGCCACAATGAGCAGTTCTTC
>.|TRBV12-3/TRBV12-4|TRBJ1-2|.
CASSFLGFGGYTF
TGTGCCAGCAGTTTTCTAGGGTTTGGTGGCTACACCTTC
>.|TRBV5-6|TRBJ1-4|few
CASSSAGRNMEKLFF
TGTGCCAGCAGCTCCGCCGGCCGAAACATGGAAAAACTGTTTTTT
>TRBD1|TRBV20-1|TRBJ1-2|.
CSANRGSSGYTF
TGCAGTGCTAACAGGGGATCGAGTGGCTACACCTTC
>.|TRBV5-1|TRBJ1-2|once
CASSPQQGSHGYTF
TGCGCCAGCAGCCCACAACAGGGAAGTCATGGCTACACCTTC
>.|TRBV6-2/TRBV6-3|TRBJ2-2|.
CASSYSGVDTGELFF
TGTGCCAGCAGTTACTCTGGCGTAGACACCGGGGAGCTGTTTTTT
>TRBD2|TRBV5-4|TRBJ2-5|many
CASSLAGGLQETQYF
TGTGCCAGCAGCTTGGCGGGGGGGCTCCAAGAGACCCAGTACTTC
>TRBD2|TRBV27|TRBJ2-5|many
CASGRTSGSLFVETQYF
TGTGCCAGCGGACGGACTAGCGGGAGTCTGTTTGTAGAGACCCAGTACTTC
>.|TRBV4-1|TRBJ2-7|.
CASSQGPPIADRGYEQYF
TGCGCCAGCAGCCAAGGTCCCCCGATAGCGGACCGTGGGTACGAGCAGTACTTC
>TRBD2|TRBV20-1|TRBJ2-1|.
CSARDRGASGSLNEQFF
TGCAGTGCTAGAGATCGGGGGGCTAGCGGGAGTTTAAATGAGCAGTTCTTC
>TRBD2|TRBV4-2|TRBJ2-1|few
CASSQVPGRDNEQFF
TGTGCCAGCAGCCAAGTGCCCGGGAGGGACAATGAGCAGTTCTTC
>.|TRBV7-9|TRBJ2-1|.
CASSAGTRTYNEQFF
TGTGCCAGCAGCGCCGGGACCCGGACCTACAATGAGCAGTTCTTC
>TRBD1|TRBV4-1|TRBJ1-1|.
CASSRTGGFEAFF
TGCGCCAGCAGCCGGACAGGGGGTTTTGAAGCTTTCTTT
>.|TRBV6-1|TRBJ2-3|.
CASSGGDSTDTQYF
TGTGCCAGCAGTGGGGGGGACAGTACAGATACGCAGTATTTT
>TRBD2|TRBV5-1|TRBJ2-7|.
CASSLEPSGGPDEQYF
TGCGCCAGCAGCTTGGAACCTAGCGGGGGCCCTGACGAGCAGTACTTC
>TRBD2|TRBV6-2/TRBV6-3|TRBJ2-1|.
CASSQYTSGGHEQFF
TGTGCCAGCAGTCAATACACTAGCGGGGGCCATGAGCAGTTCTTC
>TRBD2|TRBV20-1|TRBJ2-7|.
CSAHTGTSGSYEQYF
TGCAGTGCTCACACCGGGACTAGCGGCTCCTACGAGCAGTACTTC
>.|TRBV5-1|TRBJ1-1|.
CASSLSLETQAFF
TGCGCCAGCAGCTTGAGTCTGGAGACGCAGGCTTTCTTT
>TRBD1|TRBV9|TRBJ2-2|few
CASSVLSGQGTGELFF
TGTGCCAGCAGCGTGCTGTCGGGACAGGGGACCGGGGAGCTGTTTTTT
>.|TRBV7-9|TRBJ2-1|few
CASSSTEYNEQFF
TGTGCCAGCAGCTCCACAGAGTACAATGAGCAGTTCTTC
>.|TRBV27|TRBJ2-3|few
CASRQLFRLEDTQYF
TGTGCCAGCAGACAATTATTTCGTCTAGAAGATACGCAGTATTTT
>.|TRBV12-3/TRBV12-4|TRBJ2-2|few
CASSAGFTGELFF
TGTGCCAGCAGTGCAGGGTTCACCGGGGAGCTGTTTTTT
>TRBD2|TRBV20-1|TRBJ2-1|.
CSAPGRGSSYNEQFF
TGCAGTGCTCCGGGGAGGGGCAGCTCCTACAATGAGCAGTTCTTC
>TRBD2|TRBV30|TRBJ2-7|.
CAWTPLADLYEQYF
TGTGCCTGGACCCCACTAGCGGACCTCTACGAGCAGTACTTC
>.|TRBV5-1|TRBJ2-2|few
CASSFKVPNTGELFF
TGCGCCAGCAGCTTCAAGGTTCCGAACACCGGGGAGCTGTTTTTT
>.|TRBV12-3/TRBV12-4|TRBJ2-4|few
CASSVTGLAKNIQYF
TGTGCCAGCAGTGTGACAGGACTAGCCAAAAACATTCAGTACTTC
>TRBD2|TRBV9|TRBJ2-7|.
CASSVGALGGSSAGQYF
TGTGCCAGCAGCGTAGGGGCCTTGGGAGGGTCCTCCGCGGGGCAGTACTTC
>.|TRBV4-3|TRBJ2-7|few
CASSQDSYSYEQYF
TGCGCCAGCAGCCAAGATAGCTATTCCTACGAGCAGTACTTC
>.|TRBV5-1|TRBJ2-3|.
CASSLGGRETDTQYF
TGCGCCAGCAGCTTAGGAGGCAGGGAAACAGATACGCAGTATTTT
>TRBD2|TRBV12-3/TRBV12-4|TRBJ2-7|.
CASSLSREWEQYF
TGTGCCAGCAGTTTGTCGCGGGAGTGGGAGCAGTACTTC
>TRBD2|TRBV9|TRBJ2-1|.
CASSASAGGYNEQFF
TGTGCCAGCAGCGCCTCAGCGGGGGGCTACAATGAGCAGTTCTTC
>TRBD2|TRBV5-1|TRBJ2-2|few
CASSILAGTNTGELFF
TGCGCCAGCAGCATACTAGCGGGGACGAACACCGGGGAGCTGTTTTTT
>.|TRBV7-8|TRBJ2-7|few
CATRRGLAFEQYF
TGTGCCACCCGGAGAGGGCTAGCATTCGAGCAGTACTTC
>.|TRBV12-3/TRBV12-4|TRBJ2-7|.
CASSLGLGFFSYEQYF
TGTGCCAGCAGTTTGGGGTTGGGTTTTTTCTCCTACGAGCAGTACTTC
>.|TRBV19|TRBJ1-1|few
CASSIDYPTEAFF
TGTGCCAGTAGTATTGACTACCCCACTGAAGCTTTCTTT